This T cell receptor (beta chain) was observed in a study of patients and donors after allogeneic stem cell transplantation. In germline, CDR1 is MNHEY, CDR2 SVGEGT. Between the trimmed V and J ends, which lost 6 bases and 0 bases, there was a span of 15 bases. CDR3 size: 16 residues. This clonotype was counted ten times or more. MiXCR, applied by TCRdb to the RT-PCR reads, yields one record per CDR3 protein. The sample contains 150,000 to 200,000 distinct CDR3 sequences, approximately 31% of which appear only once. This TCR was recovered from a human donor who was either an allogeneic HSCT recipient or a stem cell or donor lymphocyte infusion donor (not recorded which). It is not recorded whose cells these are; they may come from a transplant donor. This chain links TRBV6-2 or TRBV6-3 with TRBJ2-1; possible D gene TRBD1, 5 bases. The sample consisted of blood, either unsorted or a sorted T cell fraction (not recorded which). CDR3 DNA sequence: TGTGCCAGCAGAAACGACAGAGAACACTCCTACAATGAGCAGTTCTTC. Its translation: CASRNDREHSYNEQFF.